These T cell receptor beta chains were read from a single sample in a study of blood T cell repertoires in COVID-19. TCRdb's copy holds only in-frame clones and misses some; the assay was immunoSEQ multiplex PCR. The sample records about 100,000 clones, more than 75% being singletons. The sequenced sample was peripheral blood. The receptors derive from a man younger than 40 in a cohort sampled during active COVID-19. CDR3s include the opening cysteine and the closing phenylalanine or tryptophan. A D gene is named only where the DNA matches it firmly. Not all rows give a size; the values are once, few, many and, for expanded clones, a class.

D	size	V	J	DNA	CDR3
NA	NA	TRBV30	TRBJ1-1	TGTGCCTGGAGTGCGGGGGGCAAGGGAGCTTTCTTT	CAWSAGGKGAFF
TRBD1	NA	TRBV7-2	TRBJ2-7	TGTGCCAGCAGCTTAGGGAGGACAGGCTACGAGCAGTACTTC	CASSLGRTGYEQYF
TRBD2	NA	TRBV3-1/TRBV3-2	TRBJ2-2	TGTGCCAGCAGCCCGGGGGGTTACACCGGGGAGCTGTTTTTT	CASSPGGYTGELFF
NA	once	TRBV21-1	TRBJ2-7	TGTGCCAGCAGCAAAGCACGCCGGGGCTACGAGCAGTACTTC	CASSKARRGYEQYF
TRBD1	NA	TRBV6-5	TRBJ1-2	TGTGCCAGCAGTACGCCGGGGACAGGGGGCGTCTACACCTTC	CASSTPGTGGVYTF
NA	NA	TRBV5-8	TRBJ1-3	TGTGCCAGCAGCTTGGCCGGGACTCCCTCTGGAAACACCATATATTTT	CASSLAGTPSGNTIYF
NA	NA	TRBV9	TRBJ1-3	TGTGCCAGCAGCTTCGACGGCCGGTCTCACTATGGAAACACCATATATTTT	CASSFDGRSHYGNTIYF
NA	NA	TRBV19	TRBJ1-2	TGTGCCAGTGACCCAGGGGCTGACTATGGCTACACCTTC	CASDPGADYGYTF
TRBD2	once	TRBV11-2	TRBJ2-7	TGTGCCAGCAGCTTATATGGTCGGGGGGGCCTTTACGAGCAGTACTTC	CASSLYGRGGLYEQYF
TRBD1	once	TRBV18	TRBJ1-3	TGTGCCAGCTCACCGTCCGCCGCGGGACAGGCTGGAAACACCATATATTTT	CASSPSAAGQAGNTIYF
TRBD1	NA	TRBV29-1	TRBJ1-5	TGCAGCGGGGGACAGGGTCGTTTTCAGCCCCAGCATTTT	CSGGQGRFQPQHF
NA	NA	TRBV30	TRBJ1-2	TGTGCCTGGAGACCCCAGGATGGCTACACCTTC	CAWRPQDGYTF
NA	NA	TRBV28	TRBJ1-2	TGTGCCAGCAGTACCCCGGGACACATCTATGGCTACACCTTC	CASSTPGHIYGYTF
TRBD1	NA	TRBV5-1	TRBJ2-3	TGCGCCAGCAGCTCTCGGACAGGGGGCGGGGGCACAGATACGCAGTATTTT	CASSSRTGGGGTDTQYF
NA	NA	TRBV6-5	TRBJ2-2	TGTGCCAGCCGGTATAGCCCCGGGACCGGGGAGCTGTTTTTT	CASRYSPGTGELFF
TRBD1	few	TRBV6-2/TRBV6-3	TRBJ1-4	TGTGCCAGCAGTTACGCGACAGGGAAGGATGAAAAACTGTTTTTT	CASSYATGKDEKLFF
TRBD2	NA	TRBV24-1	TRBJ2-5	TGTGCCACCAGTAGCGGGGGCCAGGGAGAGACCCAGTACTTC	CATSSGGQGETQYF
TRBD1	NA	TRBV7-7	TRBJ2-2	TGTGCCAGCAGCCCCGACAGGGGGCTTACCGGGGAGCTGTTTTTT	CASSPDRGLTGELFF
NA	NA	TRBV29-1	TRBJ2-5	TGCAGCGTTGAGCTGCTCACAGGGATCCAAGAGACCCAGTACTTC	CSVELLTGIQETQYF
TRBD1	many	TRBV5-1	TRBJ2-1	TGCGCCAGCAGCCCGACAGGGGATAAGGAGCAGTTCTTC	CASSPTGDKEQFF
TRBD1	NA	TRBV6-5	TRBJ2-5	TGTGCCAGCCGCAACAGGGGTGTTGAGACCCAGTACTTC	CASRNRGVETQYF
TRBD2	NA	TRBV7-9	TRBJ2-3	TGTGCCAGCAGCTCGCTCCTGAGCGGGGTTTTAGATACGCAGTATTTT	CASSSLLSGVLDTQYF
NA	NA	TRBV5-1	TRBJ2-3	TGCGCCAGCAGCTTGGGCGGGAAGAGATACGATACGCAGTATTTT	CASSLGGKRYDTQYF
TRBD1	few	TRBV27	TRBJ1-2	TGTGCCAGCAGTCCTAAACAGGGGGAGATCTATGGCTACACCTTC	CASSPKQGEIYGYTF
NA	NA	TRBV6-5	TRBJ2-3	TGTGCCAGCAGTTACTCGACGGGCGGGGACACAGATACGCAGTATTTT	CASSYSTGGDTDTQYF
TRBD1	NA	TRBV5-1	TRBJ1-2	TGCGCCAGCAGCCAGGGAGGGACAGGGTATGGCTACACCTTC	CASSQGGTGYGYTF
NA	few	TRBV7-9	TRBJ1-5	TGTGCCAGCAGCTTGGACAGTGCTGGGCCCCAGCATTTT	CASSLDSAGPQHF